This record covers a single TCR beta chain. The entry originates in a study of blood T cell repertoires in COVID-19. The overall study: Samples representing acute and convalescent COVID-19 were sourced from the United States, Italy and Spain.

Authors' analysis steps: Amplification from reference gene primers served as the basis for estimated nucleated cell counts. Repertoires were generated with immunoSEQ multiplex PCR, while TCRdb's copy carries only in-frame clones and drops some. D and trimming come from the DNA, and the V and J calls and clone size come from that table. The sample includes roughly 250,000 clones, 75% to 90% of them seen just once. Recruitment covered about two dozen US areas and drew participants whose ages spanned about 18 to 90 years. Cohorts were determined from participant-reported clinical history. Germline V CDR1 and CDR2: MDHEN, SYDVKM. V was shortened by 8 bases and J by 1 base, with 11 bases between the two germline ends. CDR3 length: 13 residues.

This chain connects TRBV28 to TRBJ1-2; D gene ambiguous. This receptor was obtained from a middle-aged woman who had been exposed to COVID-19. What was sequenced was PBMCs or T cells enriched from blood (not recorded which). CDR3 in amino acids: CASADNNNYGYTF. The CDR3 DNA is TGTGCCAGCGCAGACAATAATAACTATGGCTACACCTTC.